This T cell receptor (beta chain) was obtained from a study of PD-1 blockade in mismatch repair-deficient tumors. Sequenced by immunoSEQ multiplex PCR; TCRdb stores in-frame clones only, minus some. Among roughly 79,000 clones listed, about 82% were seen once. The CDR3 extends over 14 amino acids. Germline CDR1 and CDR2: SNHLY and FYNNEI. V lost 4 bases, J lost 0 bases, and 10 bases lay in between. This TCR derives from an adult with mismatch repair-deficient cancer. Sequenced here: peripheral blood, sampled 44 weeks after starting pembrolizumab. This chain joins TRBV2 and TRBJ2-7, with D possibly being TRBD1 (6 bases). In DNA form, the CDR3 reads TGTGCCAGCAGTGGACAGGCCAGCTCCTACGAGCAGTACTTC. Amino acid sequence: CASSGQASSYEQYF.